This passage covers 17 T cell receptor beta chains from one sample sequenced in a study of cytomegalovirus exposure and HLA in healthy donors (dated by TCRdb to about 2017). Libraries came from the immunoSEQ multiplex PCR assay. The multiplex PCR relied on a mix of 60 forward primers for TCR Vbeta segments and 13 reverse primers for TCR Jbeta segments. TCRdb mirrors the immuneACCESS table, restricted to in-frame sequences. Some clones are absent from its copies; in checked studies, under half trace to an unresolved V gene, and the reason for the others is unknown. A total of roughly 100,000 clones appear in this sample, about 70% of them only once. The top ten constitute 1.5% to 2% of the sample. Sequenced material: PBMCs. All receptors derive from a woman between 35 and 50 years old in good health and CMV-seronegative.

The chain employs TRBV4-1 and TRBJ2-7; maybe TRBD1 (6 bases). Germline loops: CDR1 MGHRA, CDR2 YSYEKL. The CDR3 sequence is 16 residues long. The germline V and J ends were trimmed by 0 bases and 0 bases, with 12 bases remaining between them. The CDR3 sequence: CASSQDKDSSSYEQYF. CDR3 DNA sequence: TGCGCCAGCAGCCAAGATAAGGACAGCAGCTCCTACGAGCAGTACTTC.

V usage is TRBV6-1 and J usage is TRBJ2-7; possibly TRBD2 for D (6 bases). The CDR3 is 14 amino acids. V lost 4 bases and J lost 7, with 17 bases in between. CDR1 and CDR2 from the germline V gene are MNHNS and SASEGT. The CDR3 region is CASSGDLAPWEQYF. CDR3 DNA sequence: TGTGCCAGCAGTGGGGACTTAGCGCCGTGGGAGCAGTACTTC.

In its sample, this clone was seen a few times. This chain joins TRBV6-5 and TRBJ2-2; 7 nucleotides match TRBD1. CDR1 is MNHEY and CDR2 is SVGAGI in the germline V gene. The CDR3 has 13 residues. The V segment lost 5 bases and the J segment 3 bases; nucleotides outside the gene matches: 0. The CDR3 protein is CASSDRDTGELFF. As DNA, the CDR3 is TGTGCCAGCAGTGACAGGGACACCGGGGAGCTGTTTTTT.

The chain combines TRBV11-2 with TRBJ2-3; 10 bases agree with TRBD2. Germline CDR1 and CDR2: SGHAT and FQNNGV. The V segment lost 5 bases and the J segment 3 bases; nucleotides outside the gene matches: 5. CDR3 length: 15 residues. CDR3 residues: CASSPGTSETDTQYF. CDR3 nucleotide sequence: TGTGCCAGCAGCCCCGGGACTAGCGAAACAGATACGCAGTATTTT.

CDR3 in amino acids: CSVQTGANSPLHF. The CDR3 DNA sequence: TGCAGCGTACAGACAGGGGCGAATTCACCCCTCCACTTT. V is TRBV29-1 and J is TRBJ1-6; TRBD1 matches 8 bases. From germline, CDR1 is SQVTM and CDR2 ANQGSEA. CDR3 length equals 13 residues. J lost 7 bases, V lost 6 bases, and 5 bases had no gene match.

The chain carries TRBV6-4 and TRBJ2-3; a weak D match, TRBD2 (6 bases). Trimming shortened V by 6 bases and J by 4 bases, and 11 bases separated the two germline ends. This CDR3 contains 13 residues. The germline V gene has CDR1 MRHNA and CDR2 SNTAGT. CDR3 nucleotide sequence: TGTGCCAGCAGCCCGGGAGCGGCAGATACGCAGTATTTT. Its translation is CASSPGAADTQYF.

Turning to this clone: One junction end disagrees with the germline gene, perhaps due to a read error. J is TRBJ2-3 and V is TRBV7-9; 8 bases fit TRBD2. The germline gives CDR1 SEHNR, CDR2 FQNEAQ (reference sequence). The CDR3 totals 16 residues. The CDR3 sequence is CSSSPPGRGRTDTQYF. CDR3 coding DNA: TGTTCCAGCAGCCCCCCCGGGAGGGGTCGAACAGATACGCAGTATTTT. Combining the CDR3 with reference TRBV7-9 and TRBJ2-3 gives the whole variable domain DTGVSQNPRHKITKRGQNVTFRCDPISEHNRLYWYRQTLGQGPEFLTYFQNEAQLEKSRLLSDRFSAERPKGSFSTLEIQRTEQGDSAMYLCSSSPPGRGRTDTQYFGPGTRLTVL.

The gene calls are TRBV7-2 and TRBJ2-1; D unresolved. V gave up 6 bases and J gave up 8 bases, with 5 bases separating them. CDR3 length: 10 residues. Per germline, CDR1 SGHTA and CDR2 FQGNSA. Written as DNA, the CDR3 is TGTGCCAGCAGTGCGTATGAGCAGTTCTTC. Its translation is CASSAYEQFF.

The V and J genes are TRBV11-2 and TRBJ1-4; 7 bases map to TRBD1. This CDR3 region has 14 residues. The V gene's germline CDR1 is SGHAT and CDR2 FQNNGV. V lost 4 bases and J lost 8; bases outside the gene matches: 7. CDR3 in amino acids: CASSSRQGWEKLFF. The CDR3 nucleotides are TGTGCCAGCAGCTCTCGACAGGGCTGGGAAAAACTGTTTTTT. The whole variable domain, remainder taken from reference TRBV11-2 and TRBJ1-4, is EAGVAQSPRYKIIEKRQSVAFWCNPISGHATLYWYQQILGQGPKLLIQFQNNGVVDDSQLPKDRFSAERLKGVDSTLKIQPAKLEDSAVYLCASSSRQGWEKLFFGSGTQLSVL.

The chain joins TRBV11-2 to TRBJ1-1, with D possibly being TRBD1 (5 bases). Deletions cut 1 base from V and 4 bases from J, with 7 bases between. Looked up from germline, CDR1 is SGHAT and CDR2 is FQNNGV. This CDR3 spans 13 amino acids. The chain's CDR3 is CASSLGRGTEAFF. The CDR3 DNA follows: TGTGCCAGCAGCTTAGGAAGGGGCACTGAAGCTTTCTTT.

This clone occurred once. The chain is built from TRBV13 and TRBJ2-2; perhaps TRBD1 as D (6 bases). CDR1 and CDR2 (germline): PRHDT, FYEKMQ (reference sequence). The V end lost 2 bases, the J end lost 2 bases, and 12 bases lay between the germline ends. The CDR3 covers 16 residues. The DNA for the CDR3 is TGTGCCAGCAGCTTACTGACAGGCTCTAACACCGGGGAGCTGTTTTTT. Protein: CASSLLTGSNTGELFF.

The chain carries TRBV7-2 and TRBJ2-6; D remains ambiguous. Germline CDR1 is SGHTA and CDR2 is FQGNSA. Trimming left V 1 base short and J 5 bases short, with 9 bases between. The CDR3 sequence is 15 residues long. CDR3 DNA: TGTGCCAGCAGCTTAGGAGTGTACCGGGCCAACGTCCTGACTTTC. Protein sequence: CASSLGVYRANVLTF.

Worth noting for this clone: Compared with germline, one end of the junction differs, possibly owing to a read error. This chain joins TRBV18 and TRBJ2-7, with 7 nucleotides matching TRBD1. CDR1 KGHSH and CDR2 LQKENI come from the germline V gene. The CDR3 has 14 residues. The CDR3 nucleotides read TGTGCCAGCTCACCACGGACAGGCTCCGACGAGCAGTACTTC. Translation gives CASSPRTGSDEQYF.

The CDR3 loop reads CASSFGVRPGELFF. The CDR3 region has the DNA TGTGCCAGCAGTTTTGGTGTGAGGCCCGGGGAGCTGTTTTTT. The chain combines TRBV27 with TRBJ2-2, with D hard to call. From germline, CDR1 is MNHEY and CDR2 SMNVEV (reference sequence). This CDR3 is 14 amino acids long. The V gene lost 3 bases and the J gene lost 6 bases, with 11 bases spanning the gap.

The chain joins TRBV29-1 to TRBJ1-1; a possible D gene is TRBD1 (5 bases). This CDR3 is built from 16 residues. Germline V gene lookup returns CDR1 SQVTM and CDR2 ANQGSEA. V dropped 8 bases and J dropped 5 bases, with 27 bases sitting between them. DNA of the CDR3: TGCAGCATAACTCAACCTATTGGGGGGTCAGGGACTGAAGCTTTCTTT. Residues: CSITQPIGGSGTEAFF.

The gene calls are TRBV27 and TRBJ2-7; a possible D gene is TRBD2 (6 bases). The V gene's germline CDR1 is MNHEY and CDR2 SMNVEV (reference sequence). V was cut by 4 bases and J by 1 base, with 11 bases left in between. The CDR3 is 14 amino acids. CDR3 protein: CASSWGVGSYEQYF. DNA of the CDR3: TGTGCCAGCAGTTGGGGGGTCGGATCCTACGAGCAGTACTTC.

J is TRBJ2-1 and V is TRBV5-4; 13 positions agree with TRBD2. Germline trimming cut 3 bases from V and 5 bases from J; bases unmatched to any gene: 5. The CDR3 length is 16 residues. Germline assignment: CDR1 SGHNT and CDR2 YYREEE (reference sequence). CDR3 DNA: TGTGCCAGCAGCTGGACTAGCGGGGGACCTCACAATGAGCAGTTCTTC. Translation: CASSWTSGGPHNEQFF.